The sequence of this T cell receptor (beta chain) was determined in a study of radiotherapy plus CTLA-4 blockade in lung cancer. The CDR3 totals 16 residues. Losses at the gene ends were 0 bases for V and 3 bases for J; bases not matched to a gene: 3. CDR1 and CDR2 (germline): MNHNY, SVGAGI (reference sequence). TCRdb's copy holds only in-frame clones and misses some; the assay was immunoSEQ multiplex PCR. Among roughly 48,000 clones, 82% were seen once, and the ten largest hold about 3.6%. The receptor's source is a human donor with non-small cell lung cancer who had stable disease on radiotherapy plus ipilimumab. The chain is built from TRBV6-6 and TRBJ2-3; 10 nucleotides align to TRBD2. The source material was peripheral blood, sampled from a patient treated with radiotherapy plus ipilimumab. The CDR3: CASSYSSAGGTDTQYF. Here the CDR3 DNA reads TGTGCCAGCAGTTACTCTTCAGCGGGAGGGACAGATACGCAGTATTTT.